The table lists the clone carrying this T cell receptor (beta chain) with a few counts. This record belongs to a study of spatial heterogeneity in lung cancer. The germline CDR1 and CDR2 sequences are SGHTA and FQGNSA. CDR3 length: 14 residues. Trimming at V came to 5 bases and at J to 3 bases, leaving 3 bases not matched to a gene. Time point specified: blood at routine non-recurrence follow-up after resection. Unsorted tumor, nontumor lung tissue or cryopreserved PBMC supplied the whole RNA. TCRdb reanalysed the 5' RACE reads using MiXCR and keeps one entry per CDR3 protein. This table has roughly 120,000 distinct CDR3 sequences, 12% appearing once.

V usage is TRBV7-2 and J usage is TRBJ2-3; 9 bases line up with TRBD1. The source of this sequence is a male donor with early-stage non-small cell lung cancer. The material was PBMCs, obtained at follow-up. The CDR3 loop reads CASSPDRGTDTQYF. For the CDR3, the DNA is TGTGCCAGCAGCCCGGACAGGGGTACAGATACGCAGTATTTT.